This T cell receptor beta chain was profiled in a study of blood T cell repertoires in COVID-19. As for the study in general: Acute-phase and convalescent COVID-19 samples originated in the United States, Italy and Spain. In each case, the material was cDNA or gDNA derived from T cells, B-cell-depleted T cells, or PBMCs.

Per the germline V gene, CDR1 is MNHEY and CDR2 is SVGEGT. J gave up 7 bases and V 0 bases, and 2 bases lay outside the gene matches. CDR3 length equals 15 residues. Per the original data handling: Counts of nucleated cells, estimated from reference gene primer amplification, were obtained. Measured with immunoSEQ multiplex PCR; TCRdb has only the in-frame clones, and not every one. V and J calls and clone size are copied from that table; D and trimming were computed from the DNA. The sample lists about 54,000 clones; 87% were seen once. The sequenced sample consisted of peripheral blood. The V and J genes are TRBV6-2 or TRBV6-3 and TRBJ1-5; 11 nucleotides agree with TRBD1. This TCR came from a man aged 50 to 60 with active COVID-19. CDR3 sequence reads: CASSYSGTGGQPQHF. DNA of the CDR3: TGTGCCAGCAGTTACTCCGGGACAGGGGGACAGCCCCAGCATTTT.